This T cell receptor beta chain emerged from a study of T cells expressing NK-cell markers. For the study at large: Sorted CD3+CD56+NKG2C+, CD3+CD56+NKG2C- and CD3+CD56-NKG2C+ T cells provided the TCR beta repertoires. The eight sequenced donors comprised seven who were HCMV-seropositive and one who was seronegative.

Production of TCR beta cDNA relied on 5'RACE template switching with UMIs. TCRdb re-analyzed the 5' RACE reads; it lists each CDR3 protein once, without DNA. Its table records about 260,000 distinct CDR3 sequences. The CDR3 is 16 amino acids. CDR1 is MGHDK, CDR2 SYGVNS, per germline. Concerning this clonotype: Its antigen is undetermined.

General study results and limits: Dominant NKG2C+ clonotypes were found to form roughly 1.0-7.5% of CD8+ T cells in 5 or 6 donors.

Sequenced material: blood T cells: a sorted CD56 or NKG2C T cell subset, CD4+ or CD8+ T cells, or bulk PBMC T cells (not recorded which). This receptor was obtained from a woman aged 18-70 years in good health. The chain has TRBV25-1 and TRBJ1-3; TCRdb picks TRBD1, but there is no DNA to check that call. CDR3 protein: CASSKNRGAAGNTIYF.